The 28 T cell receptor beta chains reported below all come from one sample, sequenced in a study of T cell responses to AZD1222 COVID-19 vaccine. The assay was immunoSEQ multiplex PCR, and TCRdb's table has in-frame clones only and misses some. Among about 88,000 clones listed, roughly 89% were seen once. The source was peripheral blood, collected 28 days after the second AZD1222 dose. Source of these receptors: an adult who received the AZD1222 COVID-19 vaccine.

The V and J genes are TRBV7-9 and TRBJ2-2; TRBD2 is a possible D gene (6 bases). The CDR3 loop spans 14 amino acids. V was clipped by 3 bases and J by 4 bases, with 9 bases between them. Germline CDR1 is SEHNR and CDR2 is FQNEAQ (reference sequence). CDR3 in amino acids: CASSLEGSTGELFF. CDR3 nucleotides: TGTGCCAGCAGCTTGGAGGGGTCCACCGGGGAGCTGTTTTTT. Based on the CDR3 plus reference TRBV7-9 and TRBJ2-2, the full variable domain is DTGVSQNPRHKITKRGQNVTFRCDPISEHNRLYWYRQTLGQGPEFLTYFQNEAQLEKSRLLSDRFSAERPKGSFSTLEIQRTEQGDSAMYLCASSLEGSTGELFFGEGSRLTVL.

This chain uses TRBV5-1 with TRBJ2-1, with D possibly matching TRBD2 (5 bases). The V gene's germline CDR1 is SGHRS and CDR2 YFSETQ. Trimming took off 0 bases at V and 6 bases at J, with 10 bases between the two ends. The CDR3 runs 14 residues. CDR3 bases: TGCGCCAGCAGCTTGGCGCTAGCTGGCAATGAGCAGTTCTTC. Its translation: CASSLALAGNEQFF.

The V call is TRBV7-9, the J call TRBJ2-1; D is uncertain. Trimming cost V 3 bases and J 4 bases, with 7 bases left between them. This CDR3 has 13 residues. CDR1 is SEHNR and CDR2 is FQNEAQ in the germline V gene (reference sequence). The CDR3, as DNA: TGTGCCAGCAGCTTGGGAAATTACAATGAGCAGTTCTTC. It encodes CASSLGNYNEQFF. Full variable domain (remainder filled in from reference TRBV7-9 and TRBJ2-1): DTGVSQNPRHKITKRGQNVTFRCDPISEHNRLYWYRQTLGQGPEFLTYFQNEAQLEKSRLLSDRFSAERPKGSFSTLEIQRTEQGDSAMYLCASSLGNYNEQFFGPGTRLTVL.

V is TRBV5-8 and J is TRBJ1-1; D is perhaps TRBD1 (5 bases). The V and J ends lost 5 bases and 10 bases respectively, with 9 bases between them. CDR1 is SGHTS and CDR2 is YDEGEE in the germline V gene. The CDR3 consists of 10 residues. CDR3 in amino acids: CASRQAGAFF. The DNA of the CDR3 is TGTGCCAGCAGACAGGCGGGAGCTTTCTTT.

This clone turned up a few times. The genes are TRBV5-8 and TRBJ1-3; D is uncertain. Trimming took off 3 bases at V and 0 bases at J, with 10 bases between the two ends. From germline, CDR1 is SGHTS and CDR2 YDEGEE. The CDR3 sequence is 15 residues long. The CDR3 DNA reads TGTGCCAGCAGCTCTGCACAGCACTCTGGAAACACCATATATTTT. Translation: CASSSAQHSGNTIYF.

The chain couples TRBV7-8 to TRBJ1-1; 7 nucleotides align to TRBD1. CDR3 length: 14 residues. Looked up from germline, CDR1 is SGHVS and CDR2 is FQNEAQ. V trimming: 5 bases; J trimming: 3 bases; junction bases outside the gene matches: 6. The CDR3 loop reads CASSLTTGDTEAFF. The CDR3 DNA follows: TGTGCCAGCAGCCTTACTACAGGGGACACTGAAGCTTTCTTT.

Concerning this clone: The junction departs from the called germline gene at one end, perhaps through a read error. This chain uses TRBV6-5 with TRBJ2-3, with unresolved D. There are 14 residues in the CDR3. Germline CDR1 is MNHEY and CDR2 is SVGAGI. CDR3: CACRSLASTDTQYF. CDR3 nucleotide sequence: TGTGCCTGCAGGAGTTTGGCTAGCACAGATACGCAGTATTTT.

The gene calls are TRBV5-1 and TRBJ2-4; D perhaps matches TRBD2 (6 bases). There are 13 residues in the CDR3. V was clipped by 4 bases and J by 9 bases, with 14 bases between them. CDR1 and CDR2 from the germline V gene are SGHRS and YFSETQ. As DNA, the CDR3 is TGCGCCAGCAGCAGGCCGGGACTGGGCATTCAGTACTTC. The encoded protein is CASSRPGLGIQYF.

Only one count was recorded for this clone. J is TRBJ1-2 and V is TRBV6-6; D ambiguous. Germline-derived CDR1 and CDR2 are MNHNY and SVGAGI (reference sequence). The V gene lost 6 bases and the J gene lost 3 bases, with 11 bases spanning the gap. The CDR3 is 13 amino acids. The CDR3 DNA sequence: TGTGCCAGCAGGTCGACGGAGGACTATGGCTACACCTTC. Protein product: CASRSTEDYGYTF.

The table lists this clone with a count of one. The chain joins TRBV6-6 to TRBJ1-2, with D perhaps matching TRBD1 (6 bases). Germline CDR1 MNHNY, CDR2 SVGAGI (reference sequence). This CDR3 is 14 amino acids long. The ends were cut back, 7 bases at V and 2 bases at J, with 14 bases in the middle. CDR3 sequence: CASIRIQGNYGYTF. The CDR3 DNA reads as TGTGCCAGCATCCGAATCCAGGGGAACTATGGCTACACCTTC.

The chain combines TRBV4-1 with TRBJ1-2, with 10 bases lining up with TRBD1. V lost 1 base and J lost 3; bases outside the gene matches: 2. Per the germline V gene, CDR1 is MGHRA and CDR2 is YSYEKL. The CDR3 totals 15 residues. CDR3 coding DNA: TGCGCCAGCAGCCAAGCGGACAGGGGGTACTATGGCTACACCTTC. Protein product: CASSQADRGYYGYTF.

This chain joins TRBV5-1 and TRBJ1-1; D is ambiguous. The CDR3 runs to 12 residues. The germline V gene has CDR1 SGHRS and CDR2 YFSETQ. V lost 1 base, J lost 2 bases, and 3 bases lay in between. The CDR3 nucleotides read TGCGCCAGCAGCTTGTCCAACACTGAAGCTTTCTTT. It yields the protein CASSLSNTEAFF.

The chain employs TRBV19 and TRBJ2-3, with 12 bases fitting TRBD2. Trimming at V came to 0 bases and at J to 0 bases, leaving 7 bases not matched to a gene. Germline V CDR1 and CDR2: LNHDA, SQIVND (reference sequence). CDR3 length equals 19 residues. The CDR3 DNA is TGTGCCAGTAGTATAGAATCACTAGCGGGGGGAGCTAGCACAGATACGCAGTATTTT. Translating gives CASSIESLAGGASTDTQYF.

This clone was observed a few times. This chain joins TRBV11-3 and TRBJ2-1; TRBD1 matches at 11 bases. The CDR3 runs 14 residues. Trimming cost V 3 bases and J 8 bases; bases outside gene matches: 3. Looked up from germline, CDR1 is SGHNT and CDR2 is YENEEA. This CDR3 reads CASSFGQGADEQFF. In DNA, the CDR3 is TGTGCCAGCAGCTTTGGACAGGGGGCGGATGAGCAGTTCTTC.

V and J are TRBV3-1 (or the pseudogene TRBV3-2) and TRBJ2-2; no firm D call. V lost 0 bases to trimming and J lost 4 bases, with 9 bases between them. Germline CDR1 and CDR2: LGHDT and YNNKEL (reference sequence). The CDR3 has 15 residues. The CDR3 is CASSQDHASTGELFF. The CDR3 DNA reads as TGTGCCAGCAGCCAAGACCACGCTAGCACCGGGGAGCTGTTTTTT.

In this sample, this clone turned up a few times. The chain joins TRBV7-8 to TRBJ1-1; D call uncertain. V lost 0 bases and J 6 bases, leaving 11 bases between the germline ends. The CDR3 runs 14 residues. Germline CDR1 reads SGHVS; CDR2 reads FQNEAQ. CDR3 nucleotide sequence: TGTGCCAGCAGCTTAGCGCTGAAGTACTCTGAAGCTTTCTTT. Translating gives CASSLALKYSEAFF. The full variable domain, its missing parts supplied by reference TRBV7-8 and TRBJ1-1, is GAGVSQSPRYKVAKRGQDVALRCDPISGHVSLFWYQQALGQGPEFLTYFQNEAQLDKSGLPSDRFFAERPEGSVSTLKIQRTQQEDSAVYLCASSLALKYSEAFFGQGTRLTVV.

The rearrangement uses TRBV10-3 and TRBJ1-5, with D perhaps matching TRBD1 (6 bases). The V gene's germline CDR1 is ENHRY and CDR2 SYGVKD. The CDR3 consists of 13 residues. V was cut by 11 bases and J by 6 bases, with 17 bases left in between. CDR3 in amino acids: CAAALGGLQPQHF. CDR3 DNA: TGTGCCGCGGCTTTGGGGGGGCTTCAGCCCCAGCATTTT.

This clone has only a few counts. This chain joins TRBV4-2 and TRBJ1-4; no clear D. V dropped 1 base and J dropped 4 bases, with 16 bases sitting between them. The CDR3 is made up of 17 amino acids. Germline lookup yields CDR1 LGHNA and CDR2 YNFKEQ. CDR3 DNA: TGTGCCAGCAGCCAAGCGAGCCGATCGGCGGGTAATGAAAAACTGTTTTTT. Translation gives CASSQASRSAGNEKLFF.

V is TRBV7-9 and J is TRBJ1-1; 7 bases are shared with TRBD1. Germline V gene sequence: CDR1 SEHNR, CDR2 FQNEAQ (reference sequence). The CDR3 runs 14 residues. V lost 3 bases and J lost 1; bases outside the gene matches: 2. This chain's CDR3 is CASSFGDRNTEAFF. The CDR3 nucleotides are TGTGCCAGCAGCTTCGGGGACAGGAACACTGAAGCTTTCTTT.

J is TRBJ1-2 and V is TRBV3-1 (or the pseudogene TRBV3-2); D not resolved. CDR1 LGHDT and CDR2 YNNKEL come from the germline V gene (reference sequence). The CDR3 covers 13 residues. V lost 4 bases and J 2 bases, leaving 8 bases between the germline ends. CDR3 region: CASSLWQNYGYTF. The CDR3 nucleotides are TGTGCCAGCAGCCTTTGGCAGAACTATGGCTACACCTTC.

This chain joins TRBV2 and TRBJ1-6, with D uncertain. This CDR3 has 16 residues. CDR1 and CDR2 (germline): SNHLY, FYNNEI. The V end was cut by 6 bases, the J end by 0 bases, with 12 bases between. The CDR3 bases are TGTGCCAGCAGGAAGGACCGAAGCTCCTATAATTCACCCCTCCACTTT. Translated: CASRKDRSSYNSPLHF.

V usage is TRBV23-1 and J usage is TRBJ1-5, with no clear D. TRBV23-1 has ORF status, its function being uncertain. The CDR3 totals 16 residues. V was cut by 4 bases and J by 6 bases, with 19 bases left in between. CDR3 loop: CASSPRAPGGCQPQHF. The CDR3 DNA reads TGCGCCAGCAGTCCCCGGGCCCCAGGTGGGTGTCAGCCCCAGCATTTT.

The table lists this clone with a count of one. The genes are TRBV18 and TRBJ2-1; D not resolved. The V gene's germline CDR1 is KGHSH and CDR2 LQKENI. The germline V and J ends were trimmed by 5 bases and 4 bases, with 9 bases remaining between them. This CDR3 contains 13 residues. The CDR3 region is CASSRGAYNEQFF. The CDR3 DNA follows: TGTGCCAGCTCAAGAGGAGCTTACAATGAGCAGTTCTTC.

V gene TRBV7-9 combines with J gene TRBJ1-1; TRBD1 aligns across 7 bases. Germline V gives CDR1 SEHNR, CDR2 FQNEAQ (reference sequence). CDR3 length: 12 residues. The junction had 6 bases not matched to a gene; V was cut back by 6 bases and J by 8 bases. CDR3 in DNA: TGTGCCAGCAGTTTCCAGGGGGGGGAAGCTTTCTTT. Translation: CASSFQGGEAFF.

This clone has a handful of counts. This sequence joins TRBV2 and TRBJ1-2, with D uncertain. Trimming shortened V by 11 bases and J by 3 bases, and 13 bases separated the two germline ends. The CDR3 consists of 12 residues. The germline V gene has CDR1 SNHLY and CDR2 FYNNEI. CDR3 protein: CASRRADYGYTF. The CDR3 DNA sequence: TGTGCCTCCCGTAGGGCGGACTATGGCTACACCTTC.

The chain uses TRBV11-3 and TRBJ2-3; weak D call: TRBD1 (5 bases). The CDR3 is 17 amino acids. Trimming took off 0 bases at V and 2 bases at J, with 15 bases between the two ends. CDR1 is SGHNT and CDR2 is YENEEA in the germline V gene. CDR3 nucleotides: TGTGCCAGCAGCTTAGAGACAGAAGGCCCATCCACAGATACGCAGTATTTT. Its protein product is CASSLETEGPSTDTQYF.

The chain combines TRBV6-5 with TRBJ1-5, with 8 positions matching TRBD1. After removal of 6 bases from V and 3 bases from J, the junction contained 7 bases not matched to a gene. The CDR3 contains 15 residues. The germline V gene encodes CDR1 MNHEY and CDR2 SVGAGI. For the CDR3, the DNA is TGTGCCAGCAGCGCCGACAGGGGCCCCAATCAGCCCCAGCATTTT. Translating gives CASSADRGPNQPQHF.

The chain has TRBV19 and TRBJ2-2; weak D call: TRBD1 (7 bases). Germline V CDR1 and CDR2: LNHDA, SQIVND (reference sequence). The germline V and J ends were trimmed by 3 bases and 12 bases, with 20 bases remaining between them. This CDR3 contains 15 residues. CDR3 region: CASSISGTGEGKLFF. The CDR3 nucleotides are TGTGCCAGTAGTATTAGCGGCACAGGGGAAGGGAAGCTGTTTTTT.